The clone carrying this T cell receptor (beta chain) occurred once. Germline V CDR1 and CDR2: SGHAT, FQNNGV. This CDR3 has 14 amino acids. V lost 4 bases, J lost 0 bases, and 3 bases stayed unmatched. The sample originates from a study of OX40 agonist ivuxolimab in advanced cancers. Study as a whole: Partial responses were achieved by three patients: one hepatocellular carcinoma, two cutaneous melanoma.

The repertoire was sequenced with immunoSEQ multiplex PCR; TCRdb's copy has only in-frame clones and lacks some. The sample lists tens of thousands of clones; approximately 86% were seen once. This clonotype originated in an adult with an advanced solid tumor such as melanoma, head and neck, liver or kidney cancer. The input for sequencing was CD4+ or CD8+ T cells sorted from blood, taken in a trial of the OX40 agonist ivuxolimab. The V call is TRBV11-2, the J call TRBJ2-7; 7 positions agree with TRBD1. CDR3 sequence (DNA): TGTGCCAGCAGCTCCCGGACAGGCTCCTACGAGCAGTACTTC. Translation gives CASSSRTGSYEQYF.